One and the same sample provided the 27 T cell receptor beta chains below, sequenced in a study of cytomegalovirus exposure and HLA in healthy donors. PCR involved 60 Vbeta and 13 Jbeta primers. The method was immunoSEQ multiplex PCR; TCRdb's version includes in-frame clones alone and lacks a portion of them. In the table there are roughly 140,000 clones, roughly 62% of which are singletons. The sample consisted of PBMCs. The receptors were gathered from a man aged 55 to 70 in good health and CMV-seronegative.

This clone has more than one count but fewer than ten. The chain couples TRBV6-5 to TRBJ2-7, with D perhaps TRBD2 (6 bases). This CDR3 region has 14 residues. CDR1 MNHEY and CDR2 SVGAGI come from the germline V gene. The V end lost 5 bases, the J end lost 5 bases, and 16 bases lay between the germline ends. CDR3 amino acids: CASSVRGWHHEQYF. Written as DNA, the CDR3 is TGTGCCAGCAGTGTCCGGGGGTGGCACCACGAGCAGTACTTC.

About this clone itself: No DNA is shown, since the ends of the CDR3 on it are uncertain; the CDR3 is the one TCRdb lists. CDR3 protein: CASSSSIRQTEAFF. The chain links TRBV9 to TRBJ1-1; the table names TRBD1, a call not compared with the DNA. The CDR3 is 14 amino acids in total, end residues counted. Germline CDR1 is SGDLS and CDR2 is YYNGEE.

This chain links TRBV25-1 with TRBJ2-1; 11 nucleotides line up with TRBD2. V lost 3 bases to trimming and J lost 8 bases; unmatched junction nucleotides: 9. CDR3 size: 16 residues. CDR1 and CDR2 (germline): MGHDK, SYGVNS. CDR3 DNA: TGTGCCAGCAGTGAGCCGGGACTAGCGGTCGGCCATGAGCAGTTCTTC. Translated: CASSEPGLAVGHEQFF.

The CDR3: CASSLTSGSGFYNEQFF. The CDR3 coding sequence is TGCGCCAGCAGCTTGACTAGCGGGAGTGGCTTTTACAATGAGCAGTTCTTC. V gene TRBV5-1 combines with J gene TRBJ2-1; 11 nucleotides match TRBD2. Germline-derived CDR1 and CDR2 are SGHRS and YFSETQ. The CDR3 contains 17 residues. With 1 base clipped from V and 4 bases from J, the junction kept 7 bases outside the gene matches.

This sequence joins TRBV2 and TRBJ2-7; a weak D match, TRBD1 (6 bases). Germline V lookup: CDR1 SNHLY, CDR2 FYNNEI. The V end was cut by 3 bases, the J end by 4 bases, with 13 bases between. The CDR3 runs to 14 residues. The CDR3 reads CASSDPQGRYEQYF. Here the CDR3 DNA reads TGTGCCAGCAGTGACCCCCAGGGGCGGTACGAGCAGTACTTC.

The chain carries TRBV29-1 and TRBJ2-4; maybe TRBD1 (6 bases). The ends were cut back, 1 base at V and 4 bases at J, with 14 bases in the middle. The CDR3 extends over 15 amino acids. Germline CDR1 and CDR2: SQVTM and ANQGSEA. CDR3 in amino acids: CSVEVGAGEKNIQYF. Here the CDR3 DNA reads TGCAGCGTTGAAGTGGGGGCAGGGGAAAAAAACATTCAGTACTTC.

The rearrangement joins TRBV15 to TRBJ2-2; D remains ambiguous. Per the germline V gene, CDR1 is LNHNV and CDR2 is YYDKDF (reference sequence). V shed 3 bases and J shed 7 bases, with 9 bases lying between them. The length of the CDR3 is 13 residues. The DNA of the CDR3 is TGTGCCACCAGCAGGCCCACCGGCGGGGAGCTGTTTTTT. Encoded protein: CATSRPTGGELFF.

V usage is TRBV29-1 and J usage is TRBJ2-7, with 9 bases lining up with TRBD1. The J segment lost 4 bases and the V segment lost 7 bases, leaving 5 bases of the junction unmatched. Germline loops: CDR1 SQVTM, CDR2 ANQGSEA. The CDR3 has 12 residues. The CDR3 sequence is CSGGTGFYEQYF. For the CDR3, the DNA is TGCAGCGGCGGGACAGGGTTTTACGAGCAGTACTTC.

The chain joins TRBV4-3 to TRBJ1-3; D may be TRBD1 (6 bases). The CDR3 sequence is 14 residues long. Trimming took 4 bases from V and 2 from J, leaving 9 bases between them. Germline V gene lookup returns CDR1 LGHNA and CDR2 YSLEER. DNA for the CDR3: TGCGCCAGCAGCCCGTCAGGGGCTGGAAACACCATATATTTT. Translating gives CASSPSGAGNTIYF.

J is TRBJ2-3 and V is TRBV27; possible D gene TRBD2, 5 bases. Germline V gives CDR1 MNHEY, CDR2 SMNVEV (reference sequence). Deletions cut 6 bases from V and 7 bases from J, with 17 bases between. The CDR3 is made up of 14 amino acids. The CDR3 loop is CASRILGARNTQYF. CDR3 in DNA: TGTGCCAGCAGGATACTAGGCGCGCGGAATACGCAGTATTTT.

This chain's CDR3 is CASSPLTSGNQETQYF. The CDR3 bases are TGTGCCAGTAGCCCGCTAACTAGCGGGAACCAAGAGACCCAGTACTTC. V usage is TRBV19 and J usage is TRBJ2-5; 10 bases align to TRBD2. V was clipped by 6 bases and J by 0 bases; unmatched bases: 7. This CDR3 region has 16 residues. Germline CDR1 LNHDA, CDR2 SQIVND (reference sequence).

This clone was detected only a few times. V is TRBV5-1 and J is TRBJ2-5; 8 positions agree with TRBD1. The DNA end favors TRBJ2-7, so the J call may be wrong. The CDR3 has 15 amino acids. CDR1 and CDR2 (germline): SGHRS, YFSETQ. The CDR3 bases are TGCGCCAGCAGCTTTATAGTAGGACAGGGAGGCGAGCAGTACTTC. Protein: CASSFIVGQGGEQYF.

This clone was seen a few times. The chain carries TRBV6-1 and TRBJ1-5; weak D call: TRBD1 (6 bases). Trimming took 6 bases from V and 0 from J, leaving 12 bases between them. CDR1 and CDR2 from the germline V gene are MNHNS and SASEGT. The CDR3 extends over 15 amino acids. The CDR3 DNA is TGTGCCAGCAGCTCGGGGGGCTATAGCAATCAGCCCCAGCATTTT. Translated, it gives CASSSGGYSNQPQHF.

The chain couples TRBV9 to TRBJ2-2; possible D gene TRBD1, 6 bases. Between the trimmed V and J ends, which lost 4 bases and 7 bases, there was a span of 17 bases. From germline, CDR1 is SGDLS and CDR2 YYNGEE. The CDR3 sequence is 15 residues long. The CDR3 DNA sequence: TGTGCCAGCAGCACTCGGACAGTTAGTATCGGGGAGCTGTTTTTT. Protein: CASSTRTVSIGELFF. Full variable domain (outside the CDR3, taken from reference TRBV9 and TRBJ2-2): DSGVTQTPKHLITATGQRVTLRCSPRSGDLSVYWYQQSLDQGLQFLIQYYNGEERAKGNILERFSAQQFPDLHSELNLSSLELGDSALYFCASSTRTVSIGELFFGEGSRLTVL.

The V and J genes are TRBV6-1 and TRBJ1-6; 7 bases are a match to TRBD1. Germline CDR1 and CDR2: MNHNS and SASEGT. V dropped 5 bases and J dropped 10; count of bases not matched to a gene: 8. This CDR3 is built from 14 residues. CDR3 DNA: TGTGCCAGCAGTCGACAGGGTCGCGGCTCACCCCTCCACTTT. It specifies CASSRQGRGSPLHF.

The chain links TRBV6-5 to TRBJ1-1; 7 nucleotides match TRBD1. V lost 2 bases to trimming and J lost 5 bases; unmatched junction nucleotides: 8. Looked up from germline, CDR1 is MNHEY and CDR2 is SVGAGI. The CDR3 is made up of 15 amino acids. The DNA of the CDR3 is TGTGCCAGCAGTTACCCCAAGGGGGCTTTTACTGAAGCTTTCTTT. As protein: CASSYPKGAFTEAFF.

The table lists this clone with a count of one. The chain combines TRBV28 with TRBJ2-1, with a possible D match to TRBD2 (6 bases). The length of the CDR3 is 16 residues. Germline loops: CDR1 MDHEN, CDR2 SYDVKM. Trimming pared 3 bases from V and 0 bases from J, leaving 12 bases between. DNA of the CDR3: TGTGCCAGCAGTTTGGGGGGTGCCGGCTCCTACAATGAGCAGTTCTTC. Its protein product is CASSLGGAGSYNEQFF.

The chain couples TRBV6-1 to TRBJ1-2; D perhaps matches TRBD1 (5 bases). The germline V and J ends were trimmed by 3 bases and 7 bases, with 9 bases remaining between them. The CDR3 runs 12 residues. Germline CDR1 reads MNHNS; CDR2 reads SASEGT. CDR3 DNA: TGTGCCAGCAGTGATGGTGGGGCTGGCTACACCTTC. Its protein product is CASSDGGAGYTF.

The rearrangement uses TRBV28 and TRBJ1-5; D gene ambiguous. Deletions cut 7 bases from V and 1 base from J, with 14 bases between. Germline loops: CDR1 MDHEN, CDR2 SYDVKM. The CDR3 sequence is 15 residues long. This chain's CDR3 is CASTQAAGSNQPQHF. The CDR3 nucleotides read TGTGCCAGCACCCAGGCGGCGGGAAGCAATCAGCCCCAGCATTTT.

This clone was seen more than once but under ten times. The chain couples TRBV27 to TRBJ2-3, with D possibly matching TRBD1 (5 bases). Germline CDR1 and CDR2: MNHEY and SMNVEV (reference sequence). The V end was cut by 4 bases, the J end by 1 base, with 9 bases between. This CDR3 spans 14 amino acids. CDR3 nucleotide sequence: TGTGCCAGCAGTTATCTAGGGGGCACAGATACGCAGTATTTT. Translation: CASSYLGGTDTQYF.

The chain employs TRBV5-1 and TRBJ2-7, with 7 bases aligning to TRBD1. Germline trimming cut 0 bases from V and 5 bases from J; bases unmatched to any gene: 11. Germline V gives CDR1 SGHRS, CDR2 YFSETQ. This CDR3 comprises 16 residues. CDR3 in DNA: TGCGCCAGCAGCTTGGGACAGGGCGTGGGTGGCGACGAGCAGTACTTC. Translated: CASSLGQGVGGDEQYF.

The V and J genes are TRBV9 and TRBJ2-2; 8 bases fit TRBD2. After removal of 4 bases from V and 0 bases from J, the junction contained 5 bases not matched to a gene. Per germline, CDR1 SGDLS and CDR2 YYNGEE. The CDR3 has 16 amino acids. CDR3 bases: TGTGCCAGCAGCCCGGGGGGGGGCTCGAACACCGGGGAGCTGTTTTTT. Its protein product is CASSPGGGSNTGELFF.

V usage is TRBV5-6 and J usage is TRBJ2-1, with 11 nucleotides matching TRBD2. This CDR3 is built from 15 residues. CDR1 is SGHDT, CDR2 YYEEEE, per germline. V shed 2 bases and J 12 bases; nucleotides not matched to a gene: 10. The CDR3 here is CASSFTSGRTLGQFF. In DNA, the CDR3 is TGTGCCAGCAGCTTCACTAGCGGGAGAACCCTGGGGCAGTTCTTC. The full variable domain, rest sourced from reference TRBV5-6 and TRBJ2-1, is DAGVTQSPTHLIKTRGQQVTLRCSPKSGHDTVSWYQQALGQGPQFIFQYYEEEERQRGNFPDRFSGHQFPNYSSELNVNALLLGDSALYLCASSFTSGRTLGQFFGPGTRLTVL.

This clone was seen a handful of times. The gene calls are TRBV6-5 and TRBJ2-1; 12 bases map to TRBD2. Germline V gene lookup returns CDR1 MNHEY and CDR2 SVGAGI. Trimming took 2 bases from V and 9 from J; bases not matched to a gene: 5. The length of the CDR3 is 15 residues. The CDR3 DNA reads TGTGCCAGCAGTTACCGGACTAGCGGGATCGGTGAGCAGTTCTTC. This sequence encodes CASSYRTSGIGEQFF.

The chain joins TRBV2 to TRBJ2-1; 7 bases are a match to TRBD2. V shed 5 bases, J shed 8 bases, and the junction held 15 bases outside the gene matches. CDR1 and CDR2 from the germline V gene are SNHLY and FYNNEI. This CDR3 region has 16 residues. CDR3 loop: CASSRSRLAVGDEQFF. Here the CDR3 DNA reads TGTGCCAGCAGTCGTTCTCGACTAGCAGTAGGGGATGAGCAGTTCTTC.

The V call is TRBV27, the J call TRBJ2-7; 12 bases map to TRBD2. The CDR3 runs 15 residues. The J segment lost 5 bases and the V segment lost 3 bases, leaving 5 bases of the junction unmatched. Germline CDR1 MNHEY, CDR2 SMNVEV (reference sequence). The CDR3 sequence: CASSLGLAGSDEQYF. The CDR3 DNA reads TGTGCCAGCAGTTTGGGACTAGCGGGTTCTGACGAGCAGTACTTC.

This clone appeared once. The chain recombines TRBV29-1 with TRBJ2-7; D may be TRBD1 (5 bases). This CDR3 region has 12 residues. The V end was cut by 0 bases, the J end by 2 bases, with 5 bases between. Looked up from germline, CDR1 is SQVTM and CDR2 is ANQGSEA. CDR3 in DNA: TGCAGCGTTGAAGAGACAGCCTACGAGCAGTACTTC. Amino acid sequence: CSVEETAYEQYF.